These 13 T cell receptor beta chains originate from one sample sequenced in a study of T cells after yellow fever vaccination. From the 5' RACE reads, TCRdb called clonotypes with MiXCR, one entry per CDR3 protein. This sample has a few hundred thousand distinct CDR3 sequences, with around 6.7% found just once. Sequencing used CD4+ T cells sorted from PBMCs, obtained on the day of the yellow fever booster vaccination. The origin of the receptors is a man aged 25 to 45 who received the YFV17D yellow fever vaccine.

This clonotype has more than one count but fewer than ten. This chain joins TRBV29-1 and TRBJ2-7; D is unclear. The CDR3 spans 9 residues. In germline, CDR1 is SQVTM, CDR2 ANQGSEA. V lost 3 bases, J lost 8 bases, and 5 bases lay in between. This CDR3 is CSVEQKQYF. The DNA of the CDR3 is TGCAGCGTTGAGCAGAAGCAGTACTTC.

V and J are TRBV5-6 and TRBJ2-7; D is ambiguous. Germline V gives CDR1 SGHDT, CDR2 YYEEEE. V was shortened by 7 bases and J by 2 bases, with 13 bases between the two germline ends. This CDR3 has 13 amino acids. The DNA of the CDR3 is TGTGCCAGCTACTCTCGTAGCACCTACGAGCAGTACTTC. This gives the protein CASYSRSTYEQYF. Using reference TRBV5-6 and TRBJ2-7 for the parts outside the CDR3, the full variable domain is DAGVTQSPTHLIKTRGQQVTLRCSPKSGHDTVSWYQQALGQGPQFIFQYYEEEERQRGNFPDRFSGHQFPNYSSELNVNALLLGDSALYLCASYSRSTYEQYFGPGTRLTVT.

The table lists this clonotype with many counts. The rearrangement links TRBV5-1 to TRBJ2-1, with 7 bases identical to TRBD2. The CDR3 consists of 13 residues. Germline V gene lookup returns CDR1 SGHRS and CDR2 YFSETQ. The ends lost 3 bases at V and 7 bases at J; junction bases unmatched: 4. For the CDR3, the DNA is TGCGCCAGCAGCTCACTAGCGATGAATGAGCAGTTCTTC. Translated, it gives CASSSLAMNEQFF.

The rearrangement uses TRBV15 and TRBJ1-2; 7 positions agree with TRBD1. The CDR3 totals 14 residues. CDR1 LNHNV and CDR2 YYDKDF come from the germline V gene (reference sequence). V shed 0 bases and J 5 bases; nucleotides not matched to a gene: 3. The CDR3 loop reads CATSRDGTEYGYTF. The CDR3 DNA sequence: TGTGCCACCAGCAGAGACGGGACAGAATATGGCTACACCTTC.

This clonotype was recorded many times. V gene TRBV5-1 combines with J gene TRBJ2-7; 11 nucleotides align to TRBD2. CDR1 is SGHRS, CDR2 YFSETQ, per germline. The length of the CDR3 is 15 residues. J gave up 3 bases and V 5 bases, and 7 bases lay outside the gene matches. CDR3 DNA sequence: TGCGCCAGCAGACTAGCGGGAGAACCCAACTACGAGCAGTACTTC. Encoded protein: CASRLAGEPNYEQYF.

This clonotype was counted ten times or more. J is TRBJ1-2 and V is TRBV7-8; 9 positions agree with TRBD1. The CDR3 totals 15 residues. The V gene's germline CDR1 is SGHVS and CDR2 FQNEAQ. The V segment lost 1 base and the J segment 4 bases; nucleotides outside the gene matches: 4. The CDR3 loop reads CASSLDRGHGYGYTF. CDR3 sequence (DNA): TGTGCCAGCAGCTTAGACAGGGGGCATGGCTATGGCTACACCTTC. The variable domain in full, with the rest retrieved from reference TRBV7-8 and TRBJ1-2, is GAGVSQSPRYKVAKRGQDVALRCDPISGHVSLFWYQQALGQGPEFLTYFQNEAQLDKSGLPSDRFFAERPEGSVSTLKIQRTQQEDSAVYLCASSLDRGHGYGYTFGSGTRLTVV.

This clonotype has more than one count but fewer than ten. J is TRBJ2-7 and V is TRBV12-3 or TRBV12-4; D not resolved. V dropped 5 bases and J dropped 7 bases, with 15 bases sitting between them. The length of the CDR3 is 13 residues. The CDR3 nucleotides are TGTGCCAGCAGTCAAGGATCGTTTCAGGAGCAGTACTTC. As protein: CASSQGSFQEQYF.

This sequence joins TRBV14 and TRBJ2-2; the match to TRBD2 covers 8 bases. Germline CDR1 reads SGHDN; CDR2 reads FVKESK. The V segment lost 4 bases and the J segment 4 bases; nucleotides outside the gene matches: 5. The CDR3 runs 15 residues. CDR3 protein: CASSRGTRFTGELFF. The CDR3 DNA is TGTGCCAGCAGCCGAGGGACTAGGTTCACCGGGGAGCTGTTTTTT.

This clonotype was picked up many times. The chain links TRBV20-1 to TRBJ2-5; 9 positions agree with TRBD1. There are 15 residues in the CDR3. Germline V gene lookup returns CDR1 DFQATT and CDR2 SNEGSKA (reference sequence). Trimming at V came to 0 bases and at J to 0 bases, leaving 2 bases not matched to a gene. This chain's CDR3 is CSARDGTGHQETQYF. CDR3 nucleotide sequence: TGCAGTGCTAGAGATGGGACAGGGCACCAAGAGACCCAGTACTTC.

This chain uses TRBV19 with TRBJ2-1; TRBD1 aligns across 8 bases. Germline trimming cut 5 bases from V and 7 bases from J; bases unmatched to any gene: 7. Germline-derived CDR1 and CDR2 are LNHDA and SQIVND (reference sequence). The CDR3 covers 14 residues. The CDR3 DNA is TGTGCCAGTAGTCCCCCCGGGACAGGAAATGAGCAGTTCTTC. It codes for CASSPPGTGNEQFF. The entire variable domain, with the rest obtained from reference TRBV19 and TRBJ2-1, is as follows: DGGITQSPKYLFRKEGQNVTLSCEQNLNHDAMYWYRQDPGQGLRLIYYSQIVNDFQKGDIAEGYSVSREKKESFPLTVTSAQKNPTAFYLCASSPPGTGNEQFFGPGTRLTVL.

A few counts support this clonotype. This chain joins TRBV12-3 or TRBV12-4 and TRBJ2-1; the D is unclear. The V end lost 7 bases, the J end lost 9 bases, and 22 bases lay between the germline ends. There are 15 residues in the CDR3. CDR3 sequence reads: CASNNPGLAVGEQFF. The DNA of the CDR3 is TGTGCCAGCAATAACCCTGGCCTCGCCGTCGGTGAGCAGTTCTTC.

This clonotype was seen repeatedly, ten times or more. The genes are TRBV10-3 and TRBJ2-7; TRBD2 agrees at 10 bases. CDR1 is ENHRY, CDR2 SYGVKD, per germline. V gave up 6 bases and J gave up 2 bases; unmatched junction bases: 4. The CDR3 runs to 14 residues. The CDR3 bases are TGTGCCATCAGCCGTAGCGGGGGGACCTACGAGCAGTACTTC. It is translated as CAISRSGGTYEQYF.

The rearrangement uses TRBV5-4 and TRBJ2-7, with D unclear. CDR3 length: 15 residues. Germline V gene sequence: CDR1 SGHNT, CDR2 YYREEE (reference sequence). V lost 0 bases, J lost 7 bases, and 17 bases lay in between. This CDR3 reads CASSLGGTSRLEQYF. The CDR3 coding sequence is TGTGCCAGCAGCTTGGGAGGCACCTCGCGGCTGGAGCAGTACTTC.